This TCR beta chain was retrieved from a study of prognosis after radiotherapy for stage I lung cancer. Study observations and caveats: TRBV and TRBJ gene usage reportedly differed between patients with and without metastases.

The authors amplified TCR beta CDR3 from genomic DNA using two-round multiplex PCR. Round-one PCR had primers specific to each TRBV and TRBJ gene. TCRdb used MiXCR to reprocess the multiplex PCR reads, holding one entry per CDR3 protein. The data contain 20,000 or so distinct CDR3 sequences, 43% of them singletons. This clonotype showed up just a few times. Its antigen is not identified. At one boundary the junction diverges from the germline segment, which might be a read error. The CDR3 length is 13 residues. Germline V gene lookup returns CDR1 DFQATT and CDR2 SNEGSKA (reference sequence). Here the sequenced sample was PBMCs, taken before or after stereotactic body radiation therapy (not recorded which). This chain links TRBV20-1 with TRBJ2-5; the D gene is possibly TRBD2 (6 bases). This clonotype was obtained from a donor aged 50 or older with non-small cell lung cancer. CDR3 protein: CSARGRADENQYF. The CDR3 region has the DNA TGCAGTGCTAGAGGGAGGGCGGACGAGAACCAGTACTTC.